This T cell receptor (beta chain) was recovered during a study of beta chain features in type 1 diabetes. This clone showed up just a few times. Other DNA sequences from this sample encode an identical CDR3 as well. This CDR3 region has 14 residues. Trimming took 0 bases from V and 0 from J, leaving 4 bases between them. CDR1 is KGHSH, CDR2 LQKENI, per germline. cDNA synthesis used the whole RNA isolate, giving expressed TCRB sequences. This table comes from immunoSEQ multiplex PCR, and its TCRdb copy is limited to in-frame clones, with some not included. Of under 800,000 clones listed, 15% are singletons.

The chain combines TRBV18 with TRBJ2-3; D gene unclear. This clonotype was obtained from a man aged 18 to 30 in good health. Source material: naive CD4+ T cells from blood. CDR3 protein: CASSPPGSTDTQYF. The DNA for the CDR3 is TGTGCCAGCTCACCACCCGGAAGCACAGATACGCAGTATTTT.